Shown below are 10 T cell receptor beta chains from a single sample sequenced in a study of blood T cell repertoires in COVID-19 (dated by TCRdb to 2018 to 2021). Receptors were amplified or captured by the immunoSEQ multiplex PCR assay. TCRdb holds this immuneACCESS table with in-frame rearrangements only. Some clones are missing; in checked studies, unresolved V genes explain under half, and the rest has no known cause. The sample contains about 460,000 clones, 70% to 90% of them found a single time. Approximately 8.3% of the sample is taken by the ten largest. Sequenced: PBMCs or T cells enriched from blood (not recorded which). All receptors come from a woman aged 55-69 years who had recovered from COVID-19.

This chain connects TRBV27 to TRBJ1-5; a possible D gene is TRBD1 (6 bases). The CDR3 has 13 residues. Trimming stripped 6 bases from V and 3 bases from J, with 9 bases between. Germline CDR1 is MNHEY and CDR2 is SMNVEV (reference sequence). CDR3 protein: CASRQGDNQPQHF. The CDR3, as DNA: TGTGCCAGCAGACAGGGCGACAATCAGCCCCAGCATTTT.

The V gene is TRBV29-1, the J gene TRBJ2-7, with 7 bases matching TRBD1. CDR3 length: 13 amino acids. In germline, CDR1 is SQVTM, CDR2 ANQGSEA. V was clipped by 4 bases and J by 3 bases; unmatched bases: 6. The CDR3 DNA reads TGCAGCGTTGCTCGGCAGGGGGTCTACGAGCAGTACTTC. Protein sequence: CSVARQGVYEQYF.

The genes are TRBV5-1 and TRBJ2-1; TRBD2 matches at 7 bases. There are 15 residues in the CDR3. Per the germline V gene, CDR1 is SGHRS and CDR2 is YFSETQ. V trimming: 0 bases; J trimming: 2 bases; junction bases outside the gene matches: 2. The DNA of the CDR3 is TGCGCCAGCAGCTTGGGGAGCGGGGCCTACAATGAGCAGTTCTTC. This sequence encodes CASSLGSGAYNEQFF.

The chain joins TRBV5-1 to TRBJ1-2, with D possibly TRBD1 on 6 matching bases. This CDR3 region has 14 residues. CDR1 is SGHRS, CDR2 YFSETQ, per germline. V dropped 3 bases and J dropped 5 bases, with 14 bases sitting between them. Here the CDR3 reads CASSYETGSYGYTF. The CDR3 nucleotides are TGCGCCAGCAGCTACGAGACAGGCTCTTATGGCTACACCTTC.

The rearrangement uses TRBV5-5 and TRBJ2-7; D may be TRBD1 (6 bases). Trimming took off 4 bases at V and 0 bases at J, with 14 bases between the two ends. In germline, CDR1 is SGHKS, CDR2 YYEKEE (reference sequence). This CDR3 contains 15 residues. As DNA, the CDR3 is TGTGCCAGCAGCCACCGGGACATCAGCTCCTACGAGCAGTACGTC. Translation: CASSHRDISSYEQYV.

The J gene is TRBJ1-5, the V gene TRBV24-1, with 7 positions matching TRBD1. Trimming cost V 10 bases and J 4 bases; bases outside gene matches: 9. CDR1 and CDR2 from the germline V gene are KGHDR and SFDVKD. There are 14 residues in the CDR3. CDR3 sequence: CATSRQGENQPQHF. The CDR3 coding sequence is TGTGCCACTTCCCGACAGGGCGAGAATCAGCCCCAGCATTTT.

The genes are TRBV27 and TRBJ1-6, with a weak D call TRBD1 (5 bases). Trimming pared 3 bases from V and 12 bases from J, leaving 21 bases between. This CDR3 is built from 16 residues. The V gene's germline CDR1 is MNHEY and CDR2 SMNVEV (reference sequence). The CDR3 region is CASSFEGLLQGKPLHF. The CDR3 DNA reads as TGTGCCAGCAGTTTTGAGGGACTCTTGCAAGGGAAACCCCTCCACTTT.

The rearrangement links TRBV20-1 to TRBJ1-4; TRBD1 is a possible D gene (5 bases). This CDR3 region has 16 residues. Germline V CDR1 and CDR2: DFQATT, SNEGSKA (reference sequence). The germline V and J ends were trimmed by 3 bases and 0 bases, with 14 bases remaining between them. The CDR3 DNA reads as TGCAGTGCTAGTAGGAGGGGCAGAGCAACTAATGAAAAACTGTTTTTT. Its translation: CSASRRGRATNEKLFF.

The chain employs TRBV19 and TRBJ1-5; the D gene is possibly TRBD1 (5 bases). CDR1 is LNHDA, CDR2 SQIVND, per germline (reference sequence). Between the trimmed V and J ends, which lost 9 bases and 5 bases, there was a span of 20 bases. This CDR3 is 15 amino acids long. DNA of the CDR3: TGTGCCAGCACGGTCGGCAGGGCCCTTGATCAGCCCCAGCATTTT. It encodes CASTVGRALDQPQHF.

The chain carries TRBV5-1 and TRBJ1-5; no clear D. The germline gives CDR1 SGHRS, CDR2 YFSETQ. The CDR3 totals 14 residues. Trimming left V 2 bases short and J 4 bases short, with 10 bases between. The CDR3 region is CASSFAGGNQPQHF. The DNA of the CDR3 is TGCGCCAGCAGCTTCGCGGGTGGGAATCAGCCCCAGCATTTT.